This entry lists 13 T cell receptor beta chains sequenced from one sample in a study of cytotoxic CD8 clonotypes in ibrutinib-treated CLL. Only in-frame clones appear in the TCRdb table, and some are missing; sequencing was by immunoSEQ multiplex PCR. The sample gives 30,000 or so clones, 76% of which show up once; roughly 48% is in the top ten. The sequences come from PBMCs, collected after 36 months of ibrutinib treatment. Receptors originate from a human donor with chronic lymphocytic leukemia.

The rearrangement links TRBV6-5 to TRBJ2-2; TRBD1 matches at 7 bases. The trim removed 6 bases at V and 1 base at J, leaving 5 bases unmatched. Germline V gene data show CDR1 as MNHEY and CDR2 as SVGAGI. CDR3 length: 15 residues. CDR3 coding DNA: TGTGCCAGCAGCCTCGACAGGGAGAACACCGGGGAGCTGTTTTTT. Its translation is CASSLDRENTGELFF.

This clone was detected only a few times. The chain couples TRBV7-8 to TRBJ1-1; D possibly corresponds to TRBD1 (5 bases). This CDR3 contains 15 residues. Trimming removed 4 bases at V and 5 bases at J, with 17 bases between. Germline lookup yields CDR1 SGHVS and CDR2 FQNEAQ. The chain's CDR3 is CASSSFFSGQTEAFF. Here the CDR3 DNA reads TGTGCCAGCAGCTCGTTCTTTTCGGGGCAAACTGAAGCTTTCTTT.

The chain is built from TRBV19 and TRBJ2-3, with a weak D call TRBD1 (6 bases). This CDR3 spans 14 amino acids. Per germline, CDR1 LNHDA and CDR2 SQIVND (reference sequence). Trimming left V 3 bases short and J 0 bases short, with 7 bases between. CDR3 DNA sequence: TGTGCCAGTAGTATTCAGGGGAGCACAGATACGCAGTATTTT. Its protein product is CASSIQGSTDTQYF. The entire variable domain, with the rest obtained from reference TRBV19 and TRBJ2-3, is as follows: DGGITQSPKYLFRKEGQNVTLSCEQNLNHDAMYWYRQDPGQGLRLIYYSQIVNDFQKGDIAEGYSVSREKKESFPLTVTSAQKNPTAFYLCASSIQGSTDTQYFGPGTRLTVL.

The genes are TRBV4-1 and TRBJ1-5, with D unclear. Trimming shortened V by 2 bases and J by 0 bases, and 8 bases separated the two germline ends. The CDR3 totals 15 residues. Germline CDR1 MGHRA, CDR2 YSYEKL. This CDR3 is CASSQHDLSNQPQHF. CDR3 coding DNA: TGCGCCAGCAGCCAACACGACCTTAGCAATCAGCCCCAGCATTTT.

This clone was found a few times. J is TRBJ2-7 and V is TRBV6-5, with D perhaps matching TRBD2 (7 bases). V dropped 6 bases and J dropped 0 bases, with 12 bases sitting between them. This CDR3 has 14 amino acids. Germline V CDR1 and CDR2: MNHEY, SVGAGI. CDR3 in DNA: TGTGCCAGCAGACGGGGGGCTAGCTCCTACGAGCAGTACTTC. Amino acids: CASRRGASSYEQYF.

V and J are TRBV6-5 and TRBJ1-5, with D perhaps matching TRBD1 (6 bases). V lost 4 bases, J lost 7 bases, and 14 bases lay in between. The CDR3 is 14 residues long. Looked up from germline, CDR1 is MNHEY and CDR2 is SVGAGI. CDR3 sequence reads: CASSSPGAGQPQHF. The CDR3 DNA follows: TGTGCCAGCAGTTCGCCAGGGGCGGGGCAGCCCCAGCATTTT.

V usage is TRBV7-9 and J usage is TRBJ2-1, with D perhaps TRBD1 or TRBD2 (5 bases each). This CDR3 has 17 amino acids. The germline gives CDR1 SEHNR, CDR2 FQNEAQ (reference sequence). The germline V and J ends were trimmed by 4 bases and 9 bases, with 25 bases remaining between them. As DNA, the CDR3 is TGTGCCAGCAGCTCCTCTTTCGGGCAGGGAGATGATATTGAGCAGTTCTTC. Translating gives CASSSSFGQGDDIEQFF.

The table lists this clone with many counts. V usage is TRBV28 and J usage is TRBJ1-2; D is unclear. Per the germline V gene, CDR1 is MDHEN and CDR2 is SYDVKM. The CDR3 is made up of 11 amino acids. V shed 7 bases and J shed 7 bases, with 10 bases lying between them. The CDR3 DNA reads TGTGCCAGCACGGCTTTTAGTGGCTACACCTTC. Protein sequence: CASTAFSGYTF.

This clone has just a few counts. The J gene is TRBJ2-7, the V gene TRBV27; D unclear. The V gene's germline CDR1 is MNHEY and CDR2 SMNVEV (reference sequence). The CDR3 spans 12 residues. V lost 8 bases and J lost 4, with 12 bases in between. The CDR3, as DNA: TGTGCCAGCTCGGATACTTTTTACGAGCAGTACTTC. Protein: CASSDTFYEQYF.

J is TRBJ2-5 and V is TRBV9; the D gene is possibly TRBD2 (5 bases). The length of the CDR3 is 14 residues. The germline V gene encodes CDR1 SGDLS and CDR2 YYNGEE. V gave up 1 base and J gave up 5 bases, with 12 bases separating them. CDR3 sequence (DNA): TGTGCCAGCAGCGTAAGCGGACCTCGGGAGACCCAGTACTTC. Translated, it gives CASSVSGPRETQYF.

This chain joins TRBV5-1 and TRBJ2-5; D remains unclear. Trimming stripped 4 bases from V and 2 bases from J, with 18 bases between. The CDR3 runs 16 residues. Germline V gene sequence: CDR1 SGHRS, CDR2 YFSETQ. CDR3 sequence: CASSTTPPTTQETQYF. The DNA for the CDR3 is TGCGCCAGCAGCACTACCCCCCCTACAACACAAGAGACCCAGTACTTC.

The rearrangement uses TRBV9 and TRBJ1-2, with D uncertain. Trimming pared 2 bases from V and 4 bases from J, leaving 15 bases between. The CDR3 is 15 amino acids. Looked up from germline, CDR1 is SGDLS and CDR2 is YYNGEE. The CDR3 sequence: CASSVHKAGSYGYTF. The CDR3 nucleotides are TGTGCCAGCAGCGTCCACAAGGCCGGGAGCTATGGCTACACCTTC.

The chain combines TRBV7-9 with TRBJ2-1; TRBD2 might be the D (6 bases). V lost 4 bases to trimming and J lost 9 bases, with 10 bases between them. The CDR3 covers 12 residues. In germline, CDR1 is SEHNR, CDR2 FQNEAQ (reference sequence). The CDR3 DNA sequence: TGTGCCAGCAGCTCCTCCGGGGGTGAGCAGTTCTTC. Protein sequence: CASSSSGGEQFF.